This T cell receptor beta chain is drawn from a study of CD8+ T cells in alopecia areata. CDR3 length equals 15 residues. The germline V gene encodes CDR1 MGHRA and CDR2 YSYEKL. V trimming: 5 bases; J trimming: 2 bases; junction bases outside the gene matches: 7. Worth noting for this clone: Its antigen is unknown.

RNA was extracted and reverse transcribed into cDNA as the sequencing template. Generated by immunoSEQ multiplex PCR, the TCRdb table keeps only in-frame clones and is missing some. The sample includes about 200,000 clones, approximately 52% of them seen just once. Study-wide results and caveats: Scalp lesions, especially in alopecia totalis/universalis, had higher clonality than normal scalp.

This rearrangement joins TRBV4-1 to TRBJ1-2; 8 bases align to TRBD1. The TCR comes from a human donor with alopecia areata. The sample here was CD4+ T cells sorted from blood, taken at week 0. The CDR3 region has the DNA TGCGCCAGCAGCTCTCCAGGGGGCGCGAACTATGGCTACACCTTC. It encodes CASSSPGGANYGYTF.